This passage covers 8 T cell receptor beta chains from one sample sequenced in a study of CD8+ T cells in alopecia areata. Regarding treatment: oral pan-JAK inhibitor, 5-10 mg twice daily. cDNA prepared by RNA extraction and subsequent reverse transcription served as the template for sequencing. Sequenced by immunoSEQ multiplex PCR; TCRdb stores in-frame clones only, minus some. The profile shows 150,000 to 200,000 clones, 50% to 65% of them singletons. Material: CD4+ T cells sorted from blood, obtained at week 24, from a patient treated with tofacitinib. The receptors shown here come from a human donor with alopecia areata.

J is TRBJ1-1 and V is TRBV29-1; D may be TRBD1 (6 bases). The CDR3 consists of 14 residues. V was trimmed by 6 bases and J by 0 bases, leaving 14 bases between them. CDR1 SQVTM and CDR2 ANQGSEA come from the germline V gene. CDR3 nucleotide sequence: TGCAGCGTCGTGAATGACAGGATGAACACTGAAGCTTTCTTT. Its translation: CSVVNDRMNTEAFF.

In its sample, this clone was seen once. The chain couples TRBV5-4 to TRBJ1-5, with a weak D call TRBD1 (5 bases). The length of the CDR3 is 14 residues. V lost 4 bases and J 4 bases, leaving 12 bases between the germline ends. Germline-derived CDR1 and CDR2 are SGHNT and YYREEE (reference sequence). Written as DNA, the CDR3 is TGTGCCAGCAGCCCGGGACCGGTTAATCAGCCCCAGCATTTT. Its protein is CASSPGPVNQPQHF.

This clone was seen once. This chain connects TRBV30 to TRBJ1-1; no clear D. Trimming pared 5 bases from V and 1 base from J, leaving 11 bases between. CDR1 and CDR2 (germline): GTSNPN, SVGIG (reference sequence). This CDR3 is built from 13 residues. The CDR3, as DNA: TGTGCCTGGTGGGGATATGGGAACACTGAAGCTTTCTTT. Translated: CAWWGYGNTEAFF.

For the CDR3, the DNA is TGCGCCAGCAGCTTGGAAACGGGCCCTCAAGAGACCCAGTACTTC. Protein: CASSLETGPQETQYF. This rearrangement joins TRBV5-1 to TRBJ2-5; no reliable D call. The V and J ends lost 0 bases and 2 bases respectively, with 11 bases between them. CDR1 and CDR2 from the germline V gene are SGHRS and YFSETQ. The CDR3 extends over 15 amino acids.

The genes are TRBV5-1 and TRBJ1-1; no reliable D call. Germline lookup yields CDR1 SGHRS and CDR2 YFSETQ. V dropped 6 bases and J dropped 3 bases, with 18 bases sitting between them. The CDR3 runs to 15 residues. The CDR3: CASNPGLSRDTEAFF. The CDR3 nucleotides read TGCGCCAGCAACCCCGGCCTTTCCCGGGACACTGAAGCTTTCTTT.

The J gene is TRBJ2-5, the V gene TRBV29-1, with TRBD1 identical over 7 bases. Germline CDR1 and CDR2: SQVTM and ANQGSEA. V dropped 6 bases and J dropped 3; count of bases not matched to a gene: 4. This CDR3 is built from 12 residues. The CDR3 DNA reads TGCAGCGTAGTGACAGGGAAAGAGACCCAGTACTTC. This sequence encodes CSVVTGKETQYF.

The table lists this clone with a few counts. CDR3 loop: CASSPPFGTSGEYEQYF. The CDR3 DNA follows: TGTGCCAGCTCACCACCGTTCGGGACTAGCGGGGAGTACGAGCAGTACTTC. The rearrangement links TRBV18 to TRBJ2-7; 13 positions agree with TRBD2. CDR3 length: 17 residues. Trimming took 0 bases from V and 4 from J; bases not matched to a gene: 6. CDR1 is KGHSH and CDR2 is LQKENI in the germline V gene.

The chain combines TRBV23-1 with TRBJ2-3, with 10 bases aligning to TRBD1. TRBV23-1 is an open reading frame, and its role is uncertain. With 4 bases clipped from V and 5 bases from J, the junction kept 18 bases outside the gene matches. The CDR3 extends over 19 amino acids. Here the CDR3 reads CASSLPGPGTGDEGDTQYF. The DNA for the CDR3 is TGCGCCAGCAGTCTGCCTGGCCCCGGGACAGGGGATGAGGGAGATACGCAGTATTTT.